This is a list of T cell receptor beta chains from one sample in a study of metastatic and nonmetastatic thyroid tumors. TCRdb re-called clones via MiXCR from the PCR reads. The table shows about 20,000 clones, with under 35% occurring only once. The specimen sequenced was blood. All receptors come from a female donor with papillary thyroid cancer or a benign thyroid nodule (not recorded which). Some clones in this sample may be carry-over from other donors' samples. Each CDR3 is given with its conserved first and last residue. A D gene is named only where the DNA matches it firmly. The size of a clone is reported for some rows only, either as once, few or many, or as a class for expanded clones.

>medium-sized|TRBD2|TRBV27|TRBJ2-7
CASSTVAGAGYEQYF
TGTGCCAGCAGTACAGTAGCGGGAGCTGGCTACGAGCAGTACTTC
>few|-|TRBV28|TRBJ2-7
CASGYEQYF
TGTGCCAGCGGATACGAGCAGTACTTC
>medium-sized|-|TRBV2|TRBJ1-2
CASSFRGLDYGYTF
TGTGCCAGCAGCTTCAGGGGTCTTGACTATGGCTACACCTTC
>many|-|TRBV5-5|TRBJ1-1
CASSLGGAGVTEAFF
TGTGCCAGCAGCTTGGGAGGGGCGGGAGTCACTGAAGCTTTCTTT
>few|TRBD1|TRBV6-1|TRBJ2-7
CASRGTGGRQGLFEQYF
TGTGCCAGCAGGGGGACAGGGGGCCGGCAGGGACTTTTCGAGCAGTACTTC
>-|-|TRBV30|TRBJ1-1
CAWSRHRNTEAFF
TGTGCCTGGAGTAGACACCGGAACACTGAAGCTTTCTTT
>many|-|TRBV14|TRBJ1-1
CASSQASAGLAFF
TGTGCCAGCAGCCAAGCCTCCGCAGGGCTTGCTTTCTTT
>-|-|TRBV5-4|TRBJ2-7
CASSLDRGLSYEQYF
TGTGCCAGCAGCTTGGATCGGGGTCTCTCCTACGAGCAGTACTTC
>once|-|TRBV4-1|TRBJ2-1
CASSPGPGSSYNEQFF
TGCGCCAGCAGCCCCGGCCCGGGGAGCTCCTACAATGAGCAGTTCTTC
>-|-|TRBV4-1|TRBJ1-6
CASSRIQSPLHF
TGCGCCAGCAGCCGAATACAGTCACCCCTCCACTTT
>-|-|TRBV20-1|TRBJ2-7
CSAQSQTGEQYF
TGCAGTGCCCAGTCACAAACCGGCGAGCAGTACTTC
>many|TRBD1|TRBV5-1|TRBJ1-1
CASSRDRGESEAFF
TGCGCCAGCAGTAGGGACAGGGGGGAGTCTGAAGCTTTCTTT
>medium-sized|TRBD1|TRBV5-1|TRBJ1-1
CASSRGQELNTEAFF
TGCGCCAGCAGCAGGGGACAGGAGTTGAACACTGAAGCTTTCTTT
>many|-|TRBV3-1|TRBJ2-2
CASSLQTQLELFF
TGTGCCAGCAGCCTCCAAACCCAGTTGGAGCTGTTTTTT
>-|-|TRBV18|TRBJ1-2
CASSPAAGNGYTF
TGTGCCAGCTCACCGGCGGCAGGGAATGGCTACACCTTC
>-|-|TRBV18|TRBJ1-5
CASSPPGVQGNQPQHF
TGTGCCAGCTCACCACCTGGGGTACAAGGCAATCAGCCCCAGCATTTT
>-|TRBD1|TRBV19|TRBJ1-2
CASSIDRGSYGYTF
TGTGCCAGTAGTATTGACAGGGGTTCATATGGCTACACCTTC
>many|-|TRBV7-2|TRBJ2-3
CASSPDRATDTQYF
TGTGCCAGCAGCCCTGATAGGGCCACAGATACGCAGTATTTT
>many|TRBD1|TRBV20-1|TRBJ2-5
CSADPGTGEETQYF
TGCAGTGCTGACCCCGGGACAGGGGAAGAGACCCAGTACTTC
>many|-|TRBV27|TRBJ2-7
CASSLSEGMRLYEQYF
TGTGCCAGCAGTTTATCGGAGGGAATGAGATTGTACGAGCAGTACTTC
>few|-|TRBV6-1|TRBJ1-3
CASRDSPGISGNTIYF
TGTGCCAGCAGGGACAGCCCCGGAATCTCTGGAAACACCATATATTTT
>-|-|TRBV7-7|TRBJ2-1
CASSLGGTAYNEQFF
TGTGCTAGCAGCTTAGGGGGGACGGCCTACAATGAGCAGTTCTTC
>few|TRBD1|TRBV6-1|TRBJ2-7
CASRPFGTGRNEQYF
TGTGCCAGCAGACCTTTTGGGACAGGGAGAAACGAGCAGTACTTC
>-|-|TRBV30|TRBJ1-6
CAWTATGSSYNSPLHF
TGTGCCTGGACTGCAACAGGGAGCTCCTATAATTCACCCCTCCACTTT
>-|-|TRBV28|TRBJ1-6
CASSFFSNSPLHF
TGTGCCAGCAGTTTCTTTAGTAATTCACCCCTCCACTTT
>-|-|TRBV7-9|TRBJ2-1
CASSLGLGNNEQFF
TGTGCCAGCAGCTTAGGTCTGGGAAACAATGAGCAGTTCTTC
>-|-|TRBV4-3|TRBJ2-7
CASSQDWGGTYEQYF
TGCGCCAGCAGCCAAGATTGGGGAGGAACCTACGAGCAGTACTTC
>many|-|TRBV12-3/TRBV12-4|TRBJ2-3
CASTRPGYESDTQYF
TGTGCCAGCACCCGCCCGGGCTATGAGTCAGATACGCAGTATTTT
>medium-sized|-|TRBV6-2/TRBV6-3|TRBJ1-5
CASSYPWTRINQPQHF
TGTGCCAGCAGTTACCCCTGGACACGCATCAATCAGCCCCAGCATTTT
>many|-|TRBV9|TRBJ2-3
CASSVEDVTDTQYF
TGTGCCAGCAGCGTTGAGGACGTTACGGATACGCAGTATTTT
>-|TRBD1|TRBV5-1|TRBJ2-7
CASRTGAHEQYF
TGCGCCAGCAGGACAGGGGCCCACGAGCAGTACTTC
>-|-|TRBV20-1|TRBJ2-1
CSARVNWRYYNEQFF
TGCAGTGCTAGAGTAAATTGGAGGTATTACAATGAGCAGTTCTTC
>many|-|TRBV7-2|TRBJ2-1
CASSLGGINEQFF
TGTGCCAGCAGCTTAGGTGGCATCAATGAGCAGTTCTTC
>many|-|TRBV30|TRBJ2-2
CAWSLGAGELFF
TGTGCCTGGAGTTTGGGGGCCGGGGAGCTGTTTTTT
>-|TRBD1|TRBV5-1|TRBJ1-1
CASSLEGQETNTEAFF
TGCGCCAGCAGCTTGGAGGGACAGGAAACGAACACCGAAGCTTTCTTT
>medium-sized|TRBD2|TRBV10-3|TRBJ2-1
CAISESTVAGGGEQFF
TGTGCCATCAGTGAGTCGACGGTAGCGGGAGGGGGTGAGCAGTTCTTC
>once|-|TRBV19|TRBJ1-1
CASSPVRGDWNTEAFF
TGTGCCAGTAGTCCCGTGAGAGGGGATTGGAACACTGAAGCTTTCTTT
>medium-sized|TRBD1|TRBV6-2/TRBV6-3|TRBJ2-7
CASSYLRQGAYEQYF
TGTGCCAGCAGTTACTTACGACAGGGGGCCTACGAGCAGTACTTC
>few|-|TRBV6-1|TRBJ1-5
CASSEQGSGQPQHF
TGTGCCAGCAGTGAGCAGGGGAGCGGGCAGCCCCAGCATTTT
>few|TRBD1|TRBV6-1|TRBJ1-6
CASSANTGAPANSPLHF
TGTGCCAGCAGTGCCAATACAGGGGCGCCGGCAAATTCACCCCTCCACTTT
>medium-sized|-|TRBV19|TRBJ2-7
CASSISLWGEQYF
TGTGCCAGTAGTATCTCATTATGGGGCGAGCAGTACTTC
>few|TRBD2|TRBV6-1|TRBJ2-1
CATGLAGPNEQFF
TGTGCCACCGGACTAGCGGGACCCAATGAGCAGTTCTTC
>many|TRBD2|TRBV9|TRBJ2-3
CASSVAAGGPDTQYF
TGTGCCAGCAGCGTAGCAGCGGGAGGGCCAGATACGCAGTATTTT
>-|-|TRBV7-9|TRBJ2-3
CASSLVGHTDTQYF
TGTGCCAGCAGCTTGGTAGGTCACACAGATACGCAGTATTTT
>many|-|TRBV29-1|TRBJ2-7
CSVGPRFGEQYF
TGCAGCGTTGGGCCTCGATTTGGCGAGCAGTACTTC
>many|TRBD1|TRBV7-6|TRBJ1-6
CASSLEGDSSPLHF
TGTGCCAGCAGCTTAGAGGGGGACAGCTCACCCCTCCACTTT
>-|-|TRBV7-9|TRBJ2-2
CASSFGTGDLFF
TGTGCCAGCAGCTTTGGTACAGGTGATCTGTTTTTT
>-|-|TRBV6-1|TRBJ1-5
CASSEASWSVNQPQHF
TGTGCCAGCAGTGAAGCTTCATGGAGCGTCAATCAGCCCCAGCATTTT
>-|-|TRBV7-9|TRBJ2-3
CASSLGGWGDTQYF
TGTGCCAGCAGCTTGGGCGGATGGGGAGATACGCAGTATTTT
>few|-|TRBV24-1|TRBJ2-7
CATPYKGLSYEQYF
TGTGCCACCCCCTATAAGGGCCTCTCCTACGAGCAGTACTTC
>few|-|TRBV6-5|TRBJ1-6
CASSYSPGRDEHYF
TGTGCCAGCAGTTACTCTCCAGGCCGGGACGAGCATTACTTC
>medium-sized|-|TRBV6-1|TRBJ1-1
CASYFGAGRTEAFF
TGTGCCAGCTATTTTGGGGCAGGGAGAACTGAAGCTTTCTTT